A selection of T cell receptor beta chains follows, all from one sample in a study of cytomegalovirus exposure and HLA in healthy donors. The assay was immunoSEQ multiplex PCR, and TCRdb's table has in-frame clones only and misses some. Its clone listing holds about 130,000 clones. Sample: PBMCs. These receptors were obtained from a man aged 25-40 years in good health and CMV-seronegative. Both conserved end residues are part of each CDR3. The order of the fields is J gene, V gene, D gene, CDR3 protein, CDR3 DNA. A D gene is named only where the DNA matches it firmly.

TRBJ1-1	TRBV30	TRBD1	CAWQGAVTEAFF	TGTGCCTGGCAGGGGGCTGTCACTGAAGCTTTCTTT
TRBJ1-1	TRBV19	.	CASSSLDREGTEAFF	TGTGCCAGTAGTTCCCTGGACAGAGAGGGCACTGAAGCTTTCTTT
TRBJ1-5	TRBV5-8	TRBD1	CASSSGQLGPQHF	TGTGCCAGCAGCTCGGGACAGCTCGGGCCCCAGCATTTT
TRBJ2-4	TRBV30	.	CAWSVENIQYF	TGTGCCTGGAGTGTGGAGAACATTCAGTACTTC
TRBJ2-1	TRBV7-3	TRBD2	CASSLSGESYNEQFF	TGTGCCAGCAGCCTTAGCGGGGAGTCCTACAATGAGCAGTTCTTC
TRBJ2-2	TRBV5-6	TRBD2	CASSPPVPSGRTGELFF	TGTGCCAGCAGCCCCCCAGTCCCTAGCGGGAGGACCGGGGAGCTGTTTTTT
TRBJ2-1	TRBV28	TRBD2	CASKPGLNYNEQFF	TGTGCCAGCAAGCCGGGACTAAACTACAATGAGCAGTTCTTC
TRBJ1-2	TRBV27	.	CASSGLDTNGYTF	TGTGCCAGCAGTGGCTTGGACACCAATGGCTACACCTTC
TRBJ1-1	TRBV2	.	CASGEVWTEAFF	TGTGCCAGCGGGGAGGTGTGGACTGAAGCTTTCTTT
TRBJ2-3	TRBV7-3	.	CASSLREGGLDDTQYF	TGTGCCAGCAGCTTAAGAGAAGGCGGGCTAGATGATACGCAGTATTTT
TRBJ2-3	TRBV2	TRBD1	CASSGDRANTQYF	TGTGCCAGCAGTGGGGACAGGGCAAATACGCAGTATTTT
TRBJ2-7	TRBV7-2	TRBD2	CASIKGTSGSDEQYF	TGTGCCAGCATCAAGGGGACTAGCGGGAGCGACGAGCAGTACTTC
TRBJ2-1	TRBV7-3	TRBD2	CASSLTAGALEQFF	TGTGCCAGCAGCTTAACGGCGGGAGCCCTTGAGCAGTTCTTC
TRBJ2-2	TRBV19	.	CASSMSLEYRTNTGELFF	TGTGCCAGTAGTATGAGTCTAGAATATCGGACGAACACCGGGGAGCTGTTTTTT
TRBJ1-4	TRBV11-2	.	CASSFRRGEKLFF	TGTGCCAGCAGCTTCCGAAGGGGCGAAAAACTGTTTTTT
TRBJ1-2	TRBV6-5	.	CASSYGGEGYTF	TGTGCCAGCAGTTACGGAGGGGAAGGCTACACCTTC
TRBJ1-2	TRBV18	.	CASSLREVGYTF	TGTGCCAGCTCACTCCGCGAGGTTGGCTACACCTTC
TRBJ2-1	TRBV30	TRBD1	CAWNPGQGAYNEQFF	TGTGCCTGGAACCCGGGACAGGGGGCTTACAATGAGCAGTTCTTC
TRBJ1-6	TRBV15	.	CATSRADTQTLHF	TGTGCCACCAGCAGAGCGGACACCCAAACCCTCCACTTT
TRBJ1-5	TRBV27	.	CASSDLQELYSNQPQHF	TGTGCCAGCAGTGACCTACAGGAGCTTTATAGCAATCAGCCCCAGCATTTT
TRBJ1-1	TRBV4-1	.	CASSLEVQGFAEAFF	TGCGCCAGCAGCCTAGAAGTGCAGGGATTCGCTGAAGCTTTCTTT
TRBJ2-1	TRBV11-2	TRBD1	CASSLDRDEQFF	TGTGCCAGCAGCCTCGACAGGGATGAGCAGTTCTTC
TRBJ2-3	TRBV30	TRBD1	CAWSHLGQAAPGEDTQYF	TGTGCCTGGAGCCACCTCGGACAGGCAGCCCCTGGGGAAGATACGCAGTATTTT
TRBJ1-1	TRBV27	TRBD1	CASSLRRQGAETEAFF	TGTGCCAGCAGTTTAAGGCGCCAGGGGGCTGAGACTGAAGCTTTCTTT
TRBJ2-7	TRBV4-2	.	CASSQEETRFSYEQYF	TGTGCCAGCAGCCAAGAGGAGACTAGATTCTCCTACGAGCAGTACTTC
TRBJ2-7	TRBV19	.	CASSYNSGSSYEQYF	TGTGCCAGTAGTTATAATAGCGGTAGCTCCTACGAGCAGTACTTC
TRBJ1-6	TRBV6-1	.	CASSDSRLEGSPLHF	TGTGCCAGCAGTGATTCCCGCCTGGAGGGGTCACCCCTCCACTTT
TRBJ1-5	TRBV28	TRBD1	CASSDSTGAQPQHF	TGTGCCAGCAGTGACAGCACAGGGGCTCAGCCCCAGCATTTT
TRBJ1-1	TRBV18	TRBD1	CASSRTGENTEAFF	TGTGCCAGCTCGCGGACAGGGGAAAACACTGAAGCTTTCTTT
TRBJ2-5	TRBV11-2	.	CASSLDGQKTQYF	TGTGCCAGCAGCTTAGATGGGCAAAAGACCCAGTACTTC
TRBJ2-3	TRBV27	TRBD2	CASSFRLADYTDTQYF	TGTGCCAGCAGTTTTCGCCTAGCGGATTACACAGATACGCAGTATTTT
TRBJ2-7	TRBV6-6	.	CASSYSRQNYEQYF	TGTGCCAGCAGTTACTCGAGGCAAAACTACGAGCAGTACTTC
TRBJ2-6	TRBV10-3	.	CAISESKPAGANVLTF	TGTGCCATCAGTGAGTCGAAACCGGCTGGGGCCAACGTCCTGACTTTC
TRBJ1-2	TRBV20-1	.	CSARFRVAYTF	TGCAGTGCTAGATTTCGGGTCGCCTACACCTTC
TRBJ2-1	TRBV6-5	TRBD1	CASSYSTGEYYNEQFF	TGTGCCAGCAGTTACTCGACAGGGGAGTACTACAATGAGCAGTTCTTC
TRBJ2-1	TRBV25-1	.	CASSEYGSSYNEQFF	TGTGCCAGCAGTGAATACGGGAGCTCCTACAATGAGCAGTTCTTC
TRBJ1-3	TRBV25-1	TRBD1	CASSELAGGLSGNTIYF	TGTGCCAGCAGTGAATTAGCAGGGGGCCTCTCTGGAAACACCATATATTTT
TRBJ2-2	TRBV28	.	CASRNNRVGTGELFF	TGTGCCAGCAGAAATAACAGGGTCGGGACCGGGGAGCTGTTTTTT